A selection of T cell receptor beta chains follows, all from one sample in a study of control samples from healthy donors and cancer patients. Clones were read by immunoSEQ multiplex PCR, and TCRdb kept only the in-frame ones, dropping some. The data show approximately 150,000 clones, with about 91% seen just once and approximately 3.4% held by the top ten. Sequencing was done on a sample of blood. Source of these receptors: a man aged 30-40 years in good health. Each CDR3 is given with its conserved first and last residue. D genes are given only for firm matches. Size is omitted from some rows. Given values are once, few, many or a class for expanded clones.

V gene	D gene	J gene	CDR3 length	clone size	CDR3 protein	CDR3 DNA
TRBV18	-	TRBJ1-4	15	-	CASSRDSPTNEKLFF	TGTGCCAGCTCACGAGACAGCCCAACTAATGAAAAACTGTTTTTT
TRBV11-2	-	TRBJ1-2	14	-	CASSLPSRSYGYTF	TGTGCCAGCAGCTTACCGTCCAGGAGCTATGGCTACACCTTC
TRBV9	TRBD1	TRBJ2-4	15	-	CASSYSTGSKNIQYF	TGTGCCAGCAGCTACTCGACAGGGTCCAAAAACATTCAGTACTTC
TRBV6-1	-	TRBJ1-5	14	-	CASSEWGSNQPQHF	TGTGCCAGCAGTGAATGGGGTAGTAATCAGCCCCAGCATTTT
TRBV18	-	TRBJ2-6	16	-	CASSPGGPSGANVLTF	TGTGCCAGCTCACCGGGGGGGCCCTCTGGGGCCAACGTCCTGACTTTC
TRBV19	-	TRBJ1-5	15	-	CASSISGDSNQPQHF	TGTGCCAGTAGTATCTCGGGCGATAGCAATCAGCCCCAGCATTTT
TRBV3-1/TRBV3-2	-	TRBJ2-7	13	-	CASSLGRAREQYF	TGTGCCAGCAGCCTCGGCCGGGCGAGGGAGCAGTACTTC
TRBV14	-	TRBJ2-1	15	-	CASSQVGRLYNEQFF	TGTGCCAGCAGCCAAGTAGGGAGGCTCTACAATGAGCAGTTCTTC
TRBV2	-	TRBJ1-1	16	once	CASSEAWTALNTEAFF	TGTGCCAGCAGTGAAGCGTGGACGGCTCTGAACACTGAAGCTTTCTTT
TRBV4-1	-	TRBJ1-1	18	-	CASSQVVGSGPRNTEAFF	TGCGCCAGCAGCCAAGTGGTTGGCAGCGGCCCTAGGAACACTGAAGCTTTCTTT
TRBV12-3/TRBV12-4	TRBD1	TRBJ1-1	11	-	CASSLDRGAFF	TGTGCCAGCAGTCTAGACAGGGGAGCTTTCTTT
TRBV7-9	TRBD1	TRBJ1-5	14	few	CASSQGQGNQPQHF	TGTGCCAGCAGCCAGGGACAGGGCAATCAGCCCCAGCATTTT
TRBV7-9	-	TRBJ2-1	12	-	CASSQDRGEQFF	TGTGCCAGCAGCCAAGATCGGGGAGAGCAGTTCTTC
TRBV29-1	-	TRBJ2-4	15	-	CSVDTGEQGFDIQYF	TGCAGCGTTGATACGGGGGAACAGGGATTTGACATTCAGTACTTC
TRBV28	-	TRBJ1-2	13	-	CASTAWGERGYTF	TGTGCCAGCACCGCGTGGGGCGAAAGGGGCTACACCTTC
TRBV3-1/TRBV3-2	TRBD2	TRBJ2-1	16	-	CASSPASGGANNEQFF	TGTGCCAGCAGCCCCGCTAGCGGGGGGGCGAACAATGAGCAGTTCTTC
TRBV27	-	TRBJ1-2	13	-	CASSLSGGYGYTF	TGTGCCAGCAGTTTATCGGGAGGATATGGCTACACCTTC
TRBV9	TRBD2	TRBJ2-2	16	many	CASSVLSGGGTGELFF	TGTGCCAGCAGCGTCCTTAGTGGGGGAGGGACCGGGGAGCTGTTTTTT
TRBV14	TRBD2	TRBJ2-7	16	-	CASSQDSGTITYEQYF	TGTGCCAGCAGCCAAGATTCAGGGACTATAACCTACGAGCAGTACTTC
TRBV11-2	-	TRBJ2-6	14	-	CASAESSGANVLTF	TGTGCCAGCGCAGAAAGCTCTGGGGCCAACGTCCTGACTTTC
TRBV5-1	-	TRBJ2-7	15	few	CASSNILLSITEQYF	TGCGCCAGCAGCAATATTCTACTCTCCATCACCGAGCAGTACTTC
TRBV27	-	TRBJ2-2	16	-	CASSLPTGPYTGELFF	TGTGCCAGCAGTTTACCTACGGGACCGTACACCGGGGAGCTGTTTTTT
TRBV30	TRBD1	TRBJ1-1	17	-	CAWSAPDRRVKNTEAFF	TGTGCCTGGAGTGCCCCGGACAGGCGAGTTAAGAACACTGAAGCTTTCTTT
TRBV27	-	TRBJ2-7	15	-	CASSLFRQGPDEQYF	TGTGCCAGCAGTTTATTCAGGCAGGGTCCGGACGAGCAGTACTTC
TRBV28	-	TRBJ2-7	13	-	CASSHGQAHEQYF	TGTGCCAGCAGTCATGGACAAGCACACGAGCAGTACTTC
TRBV14	-	TRBJ2-7	15	-	CASSGPGRGMGEQYF	TGTGCCAGCAGCGGACCGGGACGGGGGATGGGGGAGCAGTACTTC
TRBV19	-	TRBJ1-6	14	-	CASSDSSYNSPLHF	TGTGCCAGTAGTGACAGCTCCTATAATTCACCCCTCCACTTT
TRBV5-4	-	TRBJ2-3	15	once	CATTGGQTVGDTQYF	TGTGCCACCACCGGGGGCCAAACTGTGGGGGATACGCAGTATTTT
TRBV10-1	TRBD2	TRBJ2-2	17	once	CASSESEAGLNTGELFF	TGCGCCAGCAGTGAGTCTGAAGCGGGGCTTAACACCGGGGAGCTGTTTTTT
TRBV3-1/TRBV3-2	-	TRBJ2-3	16	-	CASSGGSGAFGDTQYF	TGTGCCAGCAGCGGTGGAAGCGGAGCCTTCGGAGATACGCAGTATTTT
TRBV10-2	-	TRBJ1-2	16	-	CASRKHPGQNNYGYTF	TGCGCCAGCAGGAAGCACCCGGGACAAAATAACTATGGCTACACCTTC
TRBV4-1	-	TRBJ2-1	15	-	CASSQDRQGGSEQFF	TGCGCCAGCAGCCAAGATCGTCAGGGGGGCAGTGAGCAGTTCTTC
TRBV9	TRBD1	TRBJ1-2	16	-	CASSVGQGALLEGYTF	TGTGCCAGCAGCGTAGGACAGGGGGCCCTGTTGGAAGGCTACACCTTC
TRBV28	-	TRBJ2-1	14	-	CASDPQGFYNEQFF	TGTGCCAGCGACCCACAGGGATTCTACAATGAGCAGTTCTTC
TRBV29-1	TRBD1	TRBJ1-5	17	-	CSARGTGGVLGNQPQHF	TGCAGCGCCCGAGGGACAGGGGGCGTATTGGGCAATCAGCCCCAGCATTTT
TRBV19	-	TRBJ1-2	13	-	CASKGGSYYGYTF	TGTGCCAGTAAGGGGGGCAGCTACTATGGCTACACCTTC
TRBV7-9	TRBD1	TRBJ1-5	15	-	CASSLLGGAGQPQHF	TGTGCCAGCAGCTTACTAGGGGGCGCAGGGCAGCCCCAGCATTTT
TRBV6-2/TRBV6-3	-	TRBJ2-2	11	-	CASSPGGELFF	TGTGCCAGCAGTCCGGGAGGGGAGCTGTTTTTT
TRBV5-1	-	TRBJ1-5	18	-	CASSPLNPGRNSNQPQHF	TGCGCCAGCAGCCCACTTAATCCGGGACGGAATAGCAATCAGCCCCAGCATTTT
TRBV5-1	-	TRBJ2-3	16	few	CASSLVAQASTDTQYF	TGCGCCAGCAGCTTGGTGGCCCAAGCCAGCACAGATACGCAGTATTTT
TRBV6-4	-	TRBJ1-3	16	-	CASSDWTESSGNTIYF	TGTGCCAGCAGTGACTGGACAGAAAGCTCTGGAAACACCATATATTTT
TRBV30	TRBD1	TRBJ1-6	14	-	CAWSETGGNSPLHF	TGTGCCTGGAGCGAGACAGGGGGCAATTCACCCCTCCACTTT
TRBV6-5	TRBD1	TRBJ1-1	15	-	CASSPPGQGASEAFF	TGTGCCAGCAGTCCCCCGGGACAGGGGGCTTCTGAAGCTTTCTTT
TRBV28	-	TRBJ2-7	14	-	CASSVTGGAYEQYF	TGTGCCAGCAGTGTCACAGGGGGGGCCTACGAGCAGTACTTC
TRBV27	-	TRBJ2-5	12	-	CAGSLGVETQYF	TGTGCCGGATCGTTGGGGGTGGAGACCCAGTACTTC